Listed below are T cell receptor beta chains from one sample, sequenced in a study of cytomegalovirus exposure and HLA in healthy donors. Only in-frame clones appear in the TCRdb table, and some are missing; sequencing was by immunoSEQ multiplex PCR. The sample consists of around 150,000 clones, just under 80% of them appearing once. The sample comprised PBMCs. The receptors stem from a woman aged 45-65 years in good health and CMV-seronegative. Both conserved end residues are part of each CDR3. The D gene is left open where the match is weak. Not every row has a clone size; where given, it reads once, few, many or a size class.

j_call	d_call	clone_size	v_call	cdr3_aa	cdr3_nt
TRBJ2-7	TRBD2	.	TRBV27	CASSPGGGTGYEQYF	TGTGCCAGCAGTCCAGGCGGGGGAACAGGCTACGAGCAGTACTTC
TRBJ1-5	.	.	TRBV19	CASSMIDQPQHF	TGTGCCAGTAGTATGATAGATCAGCCCCAGCATTTT
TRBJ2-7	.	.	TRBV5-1	CASSRTRYEQYF	TGCGCCAGCAGCCGGACTCGGTACGAGCAGTACTTC
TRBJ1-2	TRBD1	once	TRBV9	CASSVAGGGGYGYTF	TGTGCCAGCAGCGTAGCAGGGGGCGGCGGCTATGGCTACACCTTC
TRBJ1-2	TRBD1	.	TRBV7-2	CASTLSRDRVDGYTF	TGTGCCAGCACCCTTTCTCGGGACAGGGTAGATGGCTACACCTTC
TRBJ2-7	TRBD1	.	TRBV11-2	CASSFSVGTGFYEQYF	TGTGCCAGCAGCTTCTCAGTGGGGACAGGATTCTACGAGCAGTACTTC
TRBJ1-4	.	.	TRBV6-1	CASSLTIPNEKLFF	TGTGCCAGCAGCCTAACGATTCCCAATGAAAAACTGTTTTTT
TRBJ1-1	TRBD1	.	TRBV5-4	CASSYRDSMNTEAFF	TGTGCCAGCAGCTACCGGGACAGTATGAACACTGAAGCTTTCTTT
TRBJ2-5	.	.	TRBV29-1	CSVDDRHQETQYF	TGCAGCGTTGACGACAGACACCAAGAGACCCAGTACTTC
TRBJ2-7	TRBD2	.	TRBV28	CASSLEGSGSSGGYLLEQYF	TGTGCCAGCAGTTTAGAAGGATCGGGGTCAAGCGGGGGCTATTTATTGGAGCAGTACTTC
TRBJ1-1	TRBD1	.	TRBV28	CASSSGQGDTEAFF	TGTGCCAGCAGTAGTGGACAGGGGGACACTGAAGCTTTCTTT
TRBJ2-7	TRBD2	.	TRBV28	CASPGASGSSHEQYF	TGTGCCAGCCCAGGGGCTAGCGGGAGTTCGCACGAGCAGTACTTC
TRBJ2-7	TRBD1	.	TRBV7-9	CASSLGTGSYEQYF	TGTGCCAGCAGCTTGGGGACAGGGTCCTACGAGCAGTACTTC
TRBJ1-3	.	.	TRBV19	CASSILSAGSGNTIYF	TGTGCCAGTAGTATCCTCTCAGCGGGCTCTGGAAACACCATATATTTT
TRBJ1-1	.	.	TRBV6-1	CASSVEGYTEAFF	TGTGCCAGCAGTGTGGAGGGGTACACTGAAGCTTTCTTT
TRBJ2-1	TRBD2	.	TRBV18	CASSTSSGLAGGGEQFF	TGTGCCAGCTCAACCTCATCAGGACTAGCGGGAGGGGGGGAGCAGTTCTTC
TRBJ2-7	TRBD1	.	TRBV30	CAWSVRGGGYEQYF	TGTGCCTGGAGTGTGAGAGGGGGCGGGTACGAGCAGTACTTC
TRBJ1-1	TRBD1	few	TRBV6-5	CATRQGANTEAFF	TGTGCCACCAGACAGGGGGCAAACACTGAAGCTTTCTTT
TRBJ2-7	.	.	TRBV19	CASSEDRSYEQYF	TGTGCCAGTAGTGAAGACAGATCCTACGAGCAGTACTTC
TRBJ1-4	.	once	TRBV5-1	CASSPREGYEKLFF	TGCGCCAGCAGCCCCCGGGAGGGGTATGAAAAACTGTTTTTT
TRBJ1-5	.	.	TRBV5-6	CASSQSRDKVWSNQPQHF	TGTGCCAGCAGCCAAAGCCGGGACAAAGTGTGGAGCAATCAGCCCCAGCATTTT
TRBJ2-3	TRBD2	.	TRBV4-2	CASSHPAGVADTQYF	TGTGCCAGCAGCCATCCAGCGGGAGTGGCAGATACGCAGTATTTT
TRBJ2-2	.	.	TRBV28	CASSFYRGGWELFF	TGTGCCAGCAGTTTTTACAGGGGGGGCTGGGAGCTGTTTTTT
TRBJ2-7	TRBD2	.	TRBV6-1	CASSPWGGRADEQYF	TGTGCCAGCAGTCCCTGGGGCGGGAGGGCCGACGAGCAGTACTTC
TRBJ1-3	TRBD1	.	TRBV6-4	CASSDSDRARFYTGNTIYF	TGTGCCAGCAGTGATTCCGACAGGGCCAGGTTTTATACTGGAAACACCATATATTTT
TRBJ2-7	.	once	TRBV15	CATSRVGQVSDEQYF	TGTGCCACCAGCAGAGTCGGCCAGGTTTCTGACGAGCAGTACTTC
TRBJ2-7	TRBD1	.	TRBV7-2	CASSLRQARGEQYF	TGTGCCAGCAGCTTAAGGCAGGCCAGGGGGGAGCAGTACTTC
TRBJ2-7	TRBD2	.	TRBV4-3	CASSQGTGGVNYEQYF	TGCGCCAGCAGCCAAGGGACCGGGGGGGTGAACTACGAGCAGTACTTC
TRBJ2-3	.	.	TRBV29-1	CHADTQYF	TGCCACGCGGATACGCAGTATTTT
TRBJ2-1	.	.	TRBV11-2	CASSPVRGSSYNEQFF	TGTGCCAGCAGCCCCGTTAGGGGAAGCTCCTACAATGAGCAGTTCTTC
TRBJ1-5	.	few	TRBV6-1	CASIQMGNQPQHF	TGTGCCAGCATACAGATGGGCAATCAGCCCCAGCATTTT
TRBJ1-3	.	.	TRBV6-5	CASSEDFRGNTIYF	TGTGCCAGCAGTGAGGACTTTCGGGGAAACACCATATATTTT
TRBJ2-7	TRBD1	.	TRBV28	CASSFPLLRDSHYEQYF	TGTGCCAGCAGTTTCCCCTTATTACGGGACAGCCACTACGAGCAGTACTTC
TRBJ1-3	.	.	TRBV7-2	CASSLTRAGTGNTIYF	TGTGCCAGCAGCTTAACGAGGGCAGGAACGGGAAACACCATATATTTT
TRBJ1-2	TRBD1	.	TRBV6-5	CASSDRTGNYGYTF	TGTGCCAGCAGTGACCGGACAGGGAACTATGGCTACACCTTC
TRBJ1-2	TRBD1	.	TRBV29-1	CSVSRDRGSGGYTF	TGCAGCGTTTCCCGGGACAGGGGCTCTGGTGGCTACACCTTC
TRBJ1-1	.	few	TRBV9	CASSVDPQVEAFF	TGTGCCAGCAGCGTAGATCCGCAGGTTGAAGCTTTCTTT
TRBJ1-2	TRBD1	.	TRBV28	CASRPYPGGDYGYTF	TGTGCCAGCAGACCTTACCCAGGGGGCGACTATGGCTACACCTTC
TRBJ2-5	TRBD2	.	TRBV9	CASSGGVTSGRETQYF	TGTGCCAGCAGCGGGGGGGTGACTAGCGGACGAGAGACCCAGTACTTC
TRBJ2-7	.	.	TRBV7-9	CASSLMRGNLVEQYF	TGTGCCAGCAGCTTAATGAGGGGGAACCTTGTCGAGCAGTACTTC
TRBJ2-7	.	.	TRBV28	CASSLEAGWTYEQYF	TGTGCCAGCAGTTTAGAGGCGGGATGGACCTACGAGCAGTACTTC
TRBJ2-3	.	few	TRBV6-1	CASSEAARTDTQYF	TGTGCCAGCAGTGAAGCGGCCCGCACAGATACGCAGTATTTT
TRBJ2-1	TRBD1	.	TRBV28	CATNFRDRANNEQFF	TGTGCCACAAACTTCCGGGACAGGGCTAACAATGAGCAGTTCTTC
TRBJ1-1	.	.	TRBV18	CASSQQGSPSMNTEAFF	TGTGCCAGCTCCCAACAGGGTTCCCCCTCTATGAACACTGAAGCTTTCTTT
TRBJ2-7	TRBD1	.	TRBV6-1	CASSEVGTGNYEQYF	TGTGCCAGCAGTGAAGTGGGGACAGGGAACTACGAGCAGTACTTC
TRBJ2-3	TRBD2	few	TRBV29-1	CSVEEETSGGPTDTQYF	TGCAGCGTTGAAGAGGAGACTAGCGGGGGGCCCACAGATACGCAGTATTTT
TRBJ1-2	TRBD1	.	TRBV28	CASSSTGGDYGYTF	TGTGCCAGCAGTTCGACAGGGGGGGACTATGGCTACACCTTC
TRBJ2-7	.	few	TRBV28	CASSLLQVTSYEQYF	TGTGCCAGCAGTTTACTTCAGGTAACGTCCTACGAGCAGTACTTC
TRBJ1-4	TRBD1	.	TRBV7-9	CASSLVSGTANEKLFF	TGTGCCAGCAGCTTAGTTAGTGGGACAGCTAATGAAAAACTGTTTTTT
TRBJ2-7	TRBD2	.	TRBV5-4	CASSLGLAGEPWEQYF	TGTGCCAGCAGCTTGGGATTAGCGGGAGAGCCATGGGAGCAGTACTTC
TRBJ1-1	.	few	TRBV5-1	CASSLATGYNTEAFF	TGCGCCAGCAGCTTGGCGACAGGCTACAACACTGAAGCTTTCTTT
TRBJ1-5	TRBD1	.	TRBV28	CASSTWTGGRYSNQPQHF	TGTGCCAGCAGTACTTGGACAGGGGGACGCTATAGCAATCAGCCCCAGCATTTT
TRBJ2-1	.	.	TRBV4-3	CASSQEDVTEQFF	TGCGCCAGCAGCCAAGAGGATGTAACAGAACAGTTCTTC
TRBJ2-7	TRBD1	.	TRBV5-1	CASSLGGTGISYEQYF	TGCGCCAGCAGCTTGGGTGGGACAGGCATCTCCTACGAGCAGTACTTC